What follows are 22 T cell receptor beta chains derived from one specimen sequenced in a study of T-cell reconstitution after alpha-beta-depleted transplantation in children. Preparation of the TCRbeta library was carried out with unique molecular identifiers. TCRdb independently ran MiXCR on the PCR reads; one entry per CDR3 protein. This table holds about 110,000 distinct CDR3 sequences, about 6.5% found once. The specimen was PBMCs, mostly from graft donor cells, collected 360 days after TCRalphabeta/CD19-depleted stem cell transplant. All receptors derive from a male patient aged 2-9 years who had a stem cell transplant for acute lymphoblastic leukemia, so the T cells may come from the graft donor.

This clonotype was observed many times. This chain uses TRBV7-9 with TRBJ1-5; the D is unclear. V gave up 1 base and J gave up 10 bases, with 11 bases separating them. The CDR3 runs to 13 residues. Germline V gives CDR1 SEHNR, CDR2 FQNEAQ (reference sequence). The CDR3 region is CASSLGPGFPQHF. CDR3 DNA sequence: TGTGCCAGCAGCTTAGGCCCCGGGTTCCCCCAGCATTTT. The full variable domain, rest sourced from reference TRBV7-9 and TRBJ1-5, is DTGVSQNPRHKITKRGQNVTFRCDPISEHNRLYWYRQTLGQGPEFLTYFQNEAQLEKSRLLSDRFSAERPKGSFSTLEIQRTEQGDSAMYLCASSLGPGFPQHFGDGTRLSIL.

This clonotype was counted ten times or more. The gene calls are TRBV3-1 and TRBJ2-5; D is unresolved. V shed 1 base and J shed 2 bases, with 11 bases lying between them. The germline V gene has CDR1 LGHDT and CDR2 YNNKEL (reference sequence). The CDR3 covers 15 residues. CDR3 loop: CASSQGWTRQETQYF. CDR3 nucleotides: TGTGCCAGCAGCCAAGGGTGGACGCGTCAAGAGACCCAGTACTTC.

This clonotype was seen repeatedly, ten times or more. This chain joins TRBV7-2 and TRBJ2-7; D gene ambiguous. The CDR3 contains 16 residues. CDR1 and CDR2 (germline): SGHTA, FQGNSA. Trimming pared 5 bases from V and 4 bases from J, leaving 21 bases between. CDR3 protein: CASSNTGSRYWYEQYF. The CDR3 nucleotides read TGTGCCAGCAGCAATACGGGCAGCAGGTATTGGTACGAGCAGTACTTC.

This clonotype was counted at least ten times. In DNA, the CDR3 is TGTGCCAGCAGTTACCCCTTGACTAGCGGGAGGGCAACACCAGTTATAGATACGCAGTATTTT. Amino acids: CASSYPLTSGRATPVIDTQYF. The rearrangement joins TRBV6-2 or TRBV6-3 to TRBJ2-3; 14 bases line up with TRBD2. J lost 5 bases, V lost 2 bases, and 18 bases had no gene match. Germline values: CDR1 MNHEY, CDR2 SVGEGT. The CDR3 is 21 residues long.

In its sample, this clonotype was seen a few times. The chain employs TRBV4-2 and TRBJ1-2, with D uncertain. There are 12 residues in the CDR3. Trimming took 1 base from V and 8 from J, leaving 8 bases between them. The germline V gene encodes CDR1 LGHNA and CDR2 YNFKEQ. In DNA form, the CDR3 reads TGTGCCAGCAGCCAAGTTAAGGAAGGCTACACCTTC. Translation gives CASSQVKEGYTF.

This clonotype was observed a few times. This chain connects TRBV9 to TRBJ2-1; TRBD2 agrees at 10 bases. The trim removed 4 bases at V and 4 bases at J, leaving 11 bases unmatched. The CDR3 is 17 residues long. Germline V gene data show CDR1 as SGDLS and CDR2 as YYNGEE. Here the CDR3 DNA reads TGTGCCAGCAGCCCCTTCAGCGGGAGGGCGAATTACAATGAGCAGTTCTTC. This codes for CASSPFSGRANYNEQFF.

V gene TRBV10-3 combines with J gene TRBJ1-1; D is uncertain. From germline, CDR1 is ENHRY and CDR2 SYGVKD. Deletions cut 5 bases from V and 4 bases from J, with 14 bases between. The CDR3 spans 14 residues. The chain's CDR3 is CAISNRAEGTEAFF. The CDR3 nucleotides are TGTGCCATCAGTAACAGAGCCGAGGGCACTGAAGCTTTCTTT.

This clonotype occurred many times. The rearrangement joins TRBV7-2 to TRBJ2-1; D unclear. Germline-derived CDR1 and CDR2 are SGHTA and FQGNSA. The germline V and J ends were trimmed by 1 base and 10 bases, with 8 bases remaining between them. The CDR3 runs to 12 residues. CDR3: CASSLGPTEQFF. The CDR3 region has the DNA TGTGCCAGCAGCTTAGGTCCCACGGAGCAGTTCTTC. Filled out from reference TRBV7-2 and TRBJ2-1, the complete variable domain reads GAGVSQSPSNKVTEKGKDVELRCDPISGHTALYWYRQSLGQGLEFLIYFQGNSAPDKSGLPSDRFSAERTGGSVSTLTIQRTQQEDSAVYLCASSLGPTEQFFGPGTRLTVL.

The chain employs TRBV27 and TRBJ2-7; either TRBD1 or TRBD2 may supply D (5 bases each). The ends were cut back, 6 bases at V and 3 bases at J, with 15 bases in the middle. The CDR3 has 14 amino acids. The germline V gene has CDR1 MNHEY and CDR2 SMNVEV (reference sequence). In nucleotides, the CDR3 is TGTGCCAGCAGCCCCCGGGGCTACCACTACGAGCAGTACTTC. This gives the protein CASSPRGYHYEQYF.

The DNA for the CDR3 is TGTGCCAGCAGCCACCGGCAGGATGGAGGGAGGGGGCGCCGTGATGGCTACACCTTC. This codes for CASSHRQDGGRGRRDGYTF. This chain connects TRBV4-2 to TRBJ1-2, with 7 bases matching TRBD1. Per the germline V gene, CDR1 is LGHNA and CDR2 is YNFKEQ. V lost 3 bases and J lost 6; bases outside the gene matches: 22. This CDR3 contains 19 residues.

This clonotype was recorded at least ten times. The J gene is TRBJ1-3, the V gene TRBV20-1; TRBD1 aligns across 7 bases. V gave up 1 base and J gave up 5 bases; unmatched junction bases: 8. Germline V gene sequence: CDR1 DFQATT, CDR2 SNEGSKA (reference sequence). The CDR3 totals 15 residues. CDR3 protein: CSARGPTGKRNTIYF. As DNA, the CDR3 is TGCAGTGCTAGAGGCCCGACAGGGAAGAGAAACACCATATATTTT.

The sample holds many counts of this clonotype. This chain links TRBV20-1 with TRBJ2-1; D might be TRBD2 (5 bases). This CDR3 is built from 14 residues. With 2 bases removed from V and 1 base from J, the gap between germline ends came to 9 bases. CDR1 and CDR2 (germline): DFQATT, SNEGSKA (reference sequence). The CDR3 DNA is TGCAGTGCTAGATCAGCGGAATCCTACAATGAGCAGTTCTTC. Translating gives CSARSAESYNEQFF.

In this sample, this clonotype turned up a few times. This chain connects TRBV6-5 to TRBJ2-1, with 12 nucleotides matching TRBD2. CDR3 length: 16 amino acids. The ends lost 0 bases at V and 6 bases at J; junction bases unmatched: 3. CDR1 MNHEY and CDR2 SVGAGI come from the germline V gene. The DNA of the CDR3 is TGTGCCAGCAGTTACTCGGGACTAGCGGGCTTCAATGAGCAGTTCTTC. This encodes CASSYSGLAGFNEQFF.

This chain joins TRBV9 and TRBJ2-1, with 9 bases lining up with TRBD2. CDR3 length equals 14 residues. With V trimmed by 2 bases and J by 6 bases, 3 bases remained unmatched. CDR1 and CDR2 (germline): SGDLS, YYNGEE. CDR3 in DNA: TGTGCCAGCAGCGTTAGCGGGAGATTCAATGAGCAGTTCTTC. Protein: CASSVSGRFNEQFF.

This clonotype showed up many times. The chain joins TRBV2 to TRBJ1-2; the D gene is possibly TRBD1 (5 bases). Germline V gene lookup returns CDR1 SNHLY and CDR2 FYNNEI. V lost 6 bases to trimming and J lost 5 bases, with 10 bases between them. The CDR3 contains 12 residues. In nucleotides, the CDR3 is TGTGCCAGCAGCCCCCGGGGGTATGGCTACACCTTC. This codes for CASSPRGYGYTF.

There are many counts of this clonotype. The chain recombines TRBV12-3 or TRBV12-4 with TRBJ1-4, with TRBD1 matching 7 bases. The CDR3 has 12 amino acids. Losses at the gene ends were 4 bases for V and 13 bases for J; bases not matched to a gene: 6. The CDR3 DNA reads TGTGCCAGCAGTTCTCGCCGGGACAGACTGTTTTTT. Its protein product is CASSSRRDRLFF.

This clonotype was seen repeatedly, ten times or more. The J gene is TRBJ2-4, the V gene TRBV11-2; D gene uncertain. The CDR3 spans 15 residues. V was trimmed by 3 bases and J by 0 bases, leaving 9 bases between them. CDR1 and CDR2 (germline): SGHAT, FQNNGV. For the CDR3, the DNA is TGTGCCAGCAGCTTGTCGACCCCAGCCAAAAACATTCAGTACTTC. This sequence encodes CASSLSTPAKNIQYF. Using reference TRBV11-2 and TRBJ2-4 for the parts outside the CDR3, the full variable domain is EAGVAQSPRYKIIEKRQSVAFWCNPISGHATLYWYQQILGQGPKLLIQFQNNGVVDDSQLPKDRFSAERLKGVDSTLKIQPAKLEDSAVYLCASSLSTPAKNIQYFGAGTRLSVL.

This sequence joins TRBV2 and TRBJ1-6; 8 positions match TRBD1. V lost 7 bases to trimming and J lost 5 bases; unmatched junction nucleotides: 4. This CDR3 comprises 14 residues. Germline assignment: CDR1 SNHLY and CDR2 FYNNEI. The CDR3 spells CASNLDRDNSPLHF. CDR3 nucleotide sequence: TGTGCCAGCAACCTGGACAGGGATAATTCACCCCTCCACTTT.

This clonotype was recorded many times. The genes are TRBV5-1 and TRBJ2-3; a weak D match, TRBD1 (5 bases). Trimming took 4 bases from V and 4 from J, leaving 19 bases between them. Germline CDR1 is SGHRS and CDR2 is YFSETQ. This CDR3 region has 16 residues. In nucleotides, the CDR3 is TGCGCCAGCAGCCCACGGCGGCAGGGCGGCCCAGATACGCAGTATTTT. Its translation is CASSPRRQGGPDTQYF.

This clonotype came up many times. The rearrangement uses TRBV18 and TRBJ1-1; D unclear. Trimming removed 3 bases at V and 8 bases at J, with 22 bases between. The CDR3 contains 16 residues. Per the germline V gene, CDR1 is KGHSH and CDR2 is LQKENI. Here the CDR3 reads CASSPYTSGPSGEAFF. In DNA, the CDR3 is TGTGCCAGCTCACCTTACACCTCCGGGCCGTCAGGAGAAGCTTTCTTT.

This clonotype has just a few counts. The genes are TRBV6-5 and TRBJ2-5; the D gene is possibly TRBD2 (6 bases). V was trimmed by 1 base and J by 5 bases, leaving 11 bases between them. CDR3 length equals 14 residues. Germline V CDR1 and CDR2: MNHEY, SVGAGI. The CDR3 nucleotides read TGTGCCAGCAGTTACTTACGGGGGTGGGAGACCCAGTACTTC. Protein sequence: CASSYLRGWETQYF.

The J gene is TRBJ2-7, the V gene TRBV7-2; 9 nucleotides align to TRBD1. V trimming: 1 base; J trimming: 4 bases; junction bases outside the gene matches: 5. CDR1 and CDR2 from the germline V gene are SGHTA and FQGNSA. The CDR3 covers 15 residues. The CDR3 DNA follows: TGTGCCAGCAGCTTAGTCAAGGACAGGGGATACGAGCAGTACTTC. Residues: CASSLVKDRGYEQYF.